The sequence of this TCR beta chain was determined in a study of control samples from healthy donors and cancer patients. Trimming took 0 bases from V and 5 from J, leaving 12 bases between them. The CDR3 totals 15 residues. Germline CDR1 SGHDN, CDR2 FVKESK. Repertoires were generated with immunoSEQ multiplex PCR, while TCRdb's copy carries only in-frame clones and drops some. The sample lists 130,000 to 150,000 clones; 70% to 90% were seen once. The V gene is TRBV14, the J gene TRBJ2-3; D may be TRBD1 or TRBD2 (5 bases each). Sequences were obtained from blood. This sequence was found in a woman in her 30s in good health. The CDR3 spells CASSQDGSRGDTQYF. CDR3 DNA: TGTGCCAGCAGCCAAGATGGGAGTAGGGGAGATACGCAGTATTTT.